The 28 T cell receptor beta chains listed next were all sequenced from one sample in a study of T cells in localized non-small cell lung cancer. Repertoires were generated with immunoSEQ multiplex PCR, while TCRdb's copy carries only in-frame clones and drops some. The data show about 25,000 clones, 92% seen once. The starting material was peripheral blood, obtained before any cancer treatment. The origin of the receptors is a man aged 40-75 years with stage III squamous cell lung carcinoma.

The rearrangement uses TRBV6-1 and TRBJ2-3; D is unclear. V was pared by 4 bases and J by 6 bases, with 14 bases between. The CDR3 runs to 14 residues. Germline values: CDR1 MNHNS, CDR2 SASEGT. The CDR3 nucleotides are TGTGCCAGCAGTGGGGGATCCCCACCGGATACGCAGTATTTT. Translating gives CASSGGSPPDTQYF.

This clone was observed a single time. The chain links TRBV2 to TRBJ1-5, with D perhaps TRBD1 (5 bases). Trimming removed 3 bases from V and 4 bases from J, with 13 bases in between. Germline values: CDR1 SNHLY, CDR2 FYNNEI. CDR3 length: 15 amino acids. The CDR3 region has the DNA TGTGCCAGCAGTGACAGGGCTCTACCTAATCAGCCCCAGCATTTT. Translated, it gives CASSDRALPNQPQHF.

J is TRBJ1-2 and V is TRBV18; 9 bases align to TRBD1. The CDR3 totals 16 residues. Germline-derived CDR1 and CDR2 are KGHSH and LQKENI. Unmatched junction bases numbered 8, after V lost 0 bases and J lost 6 bases. CDR3 loop: CASSPPGQGITNGYTF. In DNA form, the CDR3 reads TGTGCCAGCTCACCACCGGGACAGGGAATCACCAATGGCTACACCTTC.

V and J are TRBV5-1 and TRBJ1-4, with D hard to call. The CDR3 sequence is 15 residues long. V gave up 0 bases and J gave up 5 bases, with 11 bases separating them. Germline-derived CDR1 and CDR2 are SGHRS and YFSETQ. The CDR3 loop reads CASSLEGGRNEKLFF. The DNA for the CDR3 is TGCGCCAGCAGCTTGGAGGGAGGACGGAATGAAAAACTGTTTTTT.

The chain recombines TRBV6-5 with TRBJ1-2, with D perhaps matching TRBD1 (6 bases). The V and J ends lost 7 bases and 4 bases respectively, with 19 bases between them. There are 15 residues in the CDR3. CDR1 is MNHEY, CDR2 SVGAGI, per germline. This CDR3 is CASTKPNQGTYGYTF. In nucleotides, the CDR3 is TGTGCCAGCACCAAACCCAATCAGGGGACCTATGGCTACACCTTC.

The count of this clone is one. V gene TRBV10-3 combines with J gene TRBJ1-1; 7 bases are a match to TRBD1. In germline, CDR1 is ENHRY, CDR2 SYGVKD. V was clipped by 6 bases and J by 3 bases; unmatched bases: 4. The CDR3 has 13 amino acids. CDR3 region: CAIRTGIHTEAFF. The CDR3 DNA follows: TGTGCCATCAGGACAGGGATTCACACTGAAGCTTTCTTT.

This chain connects TRBV5-4 to TRBJ2-2; D is unclear. The V end lost 1 base, the J end lost 0 bases, and 13 bases lay between the germline ends. This CDR3 has 17 residues. The germline V gene has CDR1 SGHNT and CDR2 YYREEE (reference sequence). The CDR3 DNA sequence: TGTGCCAGCAGCTTGTTTTACGGAGCTTCGAACACCGGGGAGCTGTTTTTT. It specifies CASSLFYGASNTGELFF.

This clone was found a few times. The chain employs TRBV5-6 and TRBJ1-2; 12 bases match TRBD1. The CDR3 is 18 residues long. CDR1 is SGHDT, CDR2 YYEEEE, per germline. Trimming cost V 5 bases and J 6 bases; bases outside gene matches: 17. This CDR3 is CASRGRVGQGAEDHGYTF. The CDR3 DNA follows: TGTGCCAGCAGGGGTAGGGTGGGACAGGGGGCGGAGGATCATGGCTACACCTTC.

This clone was detected a few times. This chain connects TRBV5-1 to TRBJ1-1, with D possibly TRBD1 on 6 matching bases. Germline loops: CDR1 SGHRS, CDR2 YFSETQ. The CDR3 sequence is 13 residues long. The ends were cut back, 7 bases at V and 6 bases at J, with 16 bases in the middle. CDR3 sequence (DNA): TGCGCCAGCTCCTCCCTGACAGGCGCTGAAGCTTTCTTT. This codes for CASSSLTGAEAFF.

V is TRBV5-1 and J is TRBJ1-1; 9 nucleotides match TRBD1. The germline CDR1 and CDR2 sequences are SGHRS and YFSETQ. The CDR3 contains 14 residues. After removal of 3 bases from V and 5 bases from J, the junction contained 5 bases not matched to a gene. For the CDR3, the DNA is TGCGCCAGCAGCTCGGGACAGGGAGGAACTGAAGCTTTCTTT. Its translation: CASSSGQGGTEAFF.

The gene calls are TRBV5-4 and TRBJ2-5; 10 nucleotides line up with TRBD2. The tail of the sequence fits TRBJ2-7 better, so the J call may be wrong. This CDR3 region has 15 residues. The germline CDR1 and CDR2 sequences are SGHNT and YYREEE (reference sequence). Here the CDR3 reads CASSKTSGISYEQYF. The CDR3 DNA is TGTGCCAGCAGCAAAACTAGCGGGATCTCCTACGAGCAGTACTTC.

The V and J genes are TRBV10-3 and TRBJ1-5, with D tentatively TRBD1 (5 bases). V lost 0 bases and J 9 bases, leaving 6 bases between the germline ends. The CDR3 runs to 12 residues. The germline V gene encodes CDR1 ENHRY and CDR2 SYGVKD. The CDR3 here is CAISESGPPQHF. CDR3 nucleotides: TGTGCCATCAGTGAGTCGGGACCGCCCCAGCATTTT.

This chain uses TRBV19 with TRBJ2-7; D tentatively fits TRBD1 or TRBD2 (5 bases each). There are 16 residues in the CDR3. With 5 bases removed from V and 7 bases from J, the gap between germline ends came to 24 bases. In germline, CDR1 is LNHDA, CDR2 SQIVND (reference sequence). CDR3: CASSPTGWDPPEEQYF. The DNA for the CDR3 is TGTGCCAGTAGTCCCACCGGATGGGACCCCCCTGAGGAGCAGTACTTC.

This clone was detected once. CDR3 sequence reads: CASSLGKTGGAYEQYF. CDR3 DNA: TGTGCCAGCAGCTTAGGTAAGACAGGGGGGGCCTACGAGCAGTACTTC. This chain connects TRBV7-6 to TRBJ2-7, with 9 bases aligning to TRBD1. V trimming: 1 base; J trimming: 2 bases; junction bases outside the gene matches: 6. Germline CDR1 and CDR2: SGHVS and FNYEAQ. The CDR3 loop spans 16 amino acids.

The V gene is TRBV2, the J gene TRBJ2-4, with TRBD1 matching 9 bases. CDR1 and CDR2 from the germline V gene are SNHLY and FYNNEI. The V and J ends lost 6 bases and 5 bases, in that order; junction bases with no gene match: 8. CDR3 length: 15 residues. The chain's CDR3 is CASRTEGTGQNIQYF. The CDR3 nucleotides are TGTGCCAGCAGGACGGAGGGGACAGGGCAAAACATTCAGTACTTC.

The chain employs TRBV13 and TRBJ1-1, with D perhaps matching TRBD1 (5 bases). V lost 4 bases and J 0 bases, leaving 15 bases between the germline ends. The CDR3 spans 16 residues. The germline V gene has CDR1 PRHDT and CDR2 FYEKMQ (reference sequence). The CDR3 nucleotides are TGTGCCAGCAGCTCAACCTTAGGGGAAATGAACACTGAAGCTTTCTTT. It yields the protein CASSSTLGEMNTEAFF.

The gene calls are TRBV5-6 and TRBJ2-1; 13 nucleotides line up with TRBD2. Per the germline V gene, CDR1 is SGHDT and CDR2 is YYEEEE. The CDR3 runs 15 residues. V was clipped by 4 bases and J by 8 bases; unmatched bases: 6. CDR3 coding DNA: TGTGCCAGCAGCAAACGGACTAGCGGGGGTTATGAGCAGTTCTTC. Its protein product is CASSKRTSGGYEQFF.

The rearrangement links TRBV18 to TRBJ2-1, with D hard to call. The CDR3 contains 15 residues. From germline, CDR1 is KGHSH and CDR2 LQKENI. Trimming took off 0 bases at V and 1 base at J, with 7 bases between the two ends. The CDR3 here is CASSPPATSYNEQFF. CDR3 DNA: TGTGCCAGCTCACCACCGGCGACGTCCTACAATGAGCAGTTCTTC.

The V call is TRBV19, the J call TRBJ2-4; D uncertain. The CDR3 runs 13 residues. The germline CDR1 and CDR2 sequences are LNHDA and SQIVND (reference sequence). Trimming shortened V by 7 bases and J by 5 bases, and 12 bases separated the two germline ends. The CDR3 DNA sequence: TGTGCCAGTATTCCCTCAGGAGAAAACATTCAGTACTTC. It encodes CASIPSGENIQYF.

The rearrangement joins TRBV9 to TRBJ2-3, with 7 bases that match TRBD2. CDR3 size: 17 residues. V dropped 0 bases and J dropped 0; count of bases not matched to a gene: 7. Germline V CDR1 and CDR2: SGDLS, YYNGEE. Here the CDR3 reads CASSVGGGSYSTDTQYF. In DNA form, the CDR3 reads TGTGCCAGCAGCGTAGGCGGGGGATCATACAGCACAGATACGCAGTATTTT.

This sequence joins TRBV2 and TRBJ1-4; D unclear. Trimming cost V 6 bases and J 4 bases, with 6 bases left between them. CDR1 is SNHLY, CDR2 FYNNEI, per germline. This CDR3 spans 12 amino acids. CDR3 amino acids: CASRSFNEKLFF. CDR3 DNA sequence: TGTGCCAGCAGGTCTTTTAATGAAAAACTGTTTTTT.

In DNA, the CDR3 is TGCAGCGGGGAGACAGGGACTGAAGCTTTCTTT. It translates to CSGETGTEAFF. This chain uses TRBV29-1 with TRBJ1-1, with 7 bases lining up with TRBD1. V lost 7 bases and J lost 5; bases outside the gene matches: 4. CDR1 and CDR2 (germline): SQVTM, ANQGSEA. CDR3 length equals 11 residues.

The chain is built from TRBV28 and TRBJ2-7; D remains ambiguous. Trimming left V 7 bases short and J 2 bases short, with 9 bases between. The CDR3 runs to 12 residues. Germline lookup yields CDR1 MDHEN and CDR2 SYDVKM. The CDR3 bases are TGTGCCAGCAACCTAAGGCCCTACGAGCAGTACTTC. Encoded protein: CASNLRPYEQYF.

This clone appeared a few times. This rearrangement joins TRBV7-8 to TRBJ1-4; D may be TRBD1 (5 bases). CDR1 and CDR2 from the germline V gene are SGHVS and FQNEAQ. V was shortened by 6 bases and J by 5 bases, with 16 bases between the two germline ends. This CDR3 has 15 amino acids. CDR3 in amino acids: CASRPRGGGNEKLFF. The DNA for the CDR3 is TGTGCCAGCAGGCCTCGCGGGGGAGGAAATGAAAAACTGTTTTTT.

The V call is TRBV4-1, the J call TRBJ1-4; 12 bases map to TRBD1. Germline V gene data show CDR1 as MGHRA and CDR2 as YSYEKL. V trimming: 4 bases; J trimming: 9 bases; junction bases outside the gene matches: 12. CDR3 length equals 17 residues. The DNA of the CDR3 is TGCGCCAGCAGCCCGGGACAGGGGGCGTATCACGGTAAAAAACTGTTTTTT. Translated, it gives CASSPGQGAYHGKKLFF.

The J gene is TRBJ2-1, the V gene TRBV11-2, with 14 bases identical to TRBD2. The CDR3 has 16 amino acids. Germline V gene lookup returns CDR1 SGHAT and CDR2 FQNNGV. Unmatched junction bases numbered 7, after V lost 5 bases and J lost 7 bases. CDR3 sequence (DNA): TGTGCCAGCAGCCCTAGACTAGCGGGGGGGCGGAATGAGCAGTTCTTC. Translating gives CASSPRLAGGRNEQFF.

The chain uses TRBV29-1 and TRBJ1-3; 9 bases map to TRBD1. Trimming removed 6 bases from V and 2 bases from J; junction bases left unmatched: 2. Germline assignment: CDR1 SQVTM and CDR2 ANQGSEA. The CDR3 consists of 13 residues. The CDR3 protein is CSVGTGTGNTIYF. The CDR3 DNA sequence: TGCAGCGTGGGGACAGGGACTGGAAACACCATATATTTT.

The rearrangement uses TRBV19 and TRBJ1-4; D is ambiguous. The V gene lost 3 bases and the J gene lost 7 bases, with 6 bases spanning the gap. This CDR3 region has 12 residues. Per the germline V gene, CDR1 is LNHDA and CDR2 is SQIVND (reference sequence). The chain's CDR3 is CASSIMGEKLFF. The DNA of the CDR3 is TGTGCCAGTAGTATTATGGGTGAAAAACTGTTTTTT.